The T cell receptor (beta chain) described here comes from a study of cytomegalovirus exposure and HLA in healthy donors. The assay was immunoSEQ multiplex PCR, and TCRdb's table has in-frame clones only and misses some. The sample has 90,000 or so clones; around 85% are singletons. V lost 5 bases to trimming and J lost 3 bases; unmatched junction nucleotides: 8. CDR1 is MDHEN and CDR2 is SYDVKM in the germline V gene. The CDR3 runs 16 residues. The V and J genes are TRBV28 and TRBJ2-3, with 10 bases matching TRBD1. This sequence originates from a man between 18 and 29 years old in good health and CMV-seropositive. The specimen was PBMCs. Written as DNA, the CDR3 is TGTGCCAGCAGTCCCGAGGGACAGGGGAGAACAGATACGCAGTATTTT. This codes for CASSPEGQGRTDTQYF.